The present T cell receptor (beta chain) was sequenced within a study of identical twins. TCRdb analysed the 5' RACE reads with MiXCR anew, one entry per CDR3 protein. The table shows about 730,000 distinct CDR3 sequences, with approximately 21% occurring only once. The sample holds a few counts of this clonotype. What it recognizes is unknown. V shed 4 bases and J shed 4 bases, with 21 bases lying between them. Germline-derived CDR1 and CDR2 are MNHEY and SVGAGI. This CDR3 region has 17 residues. Study-wide results and caveats: Some out-of-frame alpha sequences were shared by twins, and these showed excess low generation probability. Insertions were fewer in abundant cord blood beta clonotypes, whereas memory repertoires showed none of this pattern.

The same sample was also used in a study of T cells expressing NK-cell markers.

The source material was PBMCs. V is TRBV6-5 and J is TRBJ2-3; D might be TRBD2 (6 bases). The sequence was obtained from a woman younger than 35 in good health. The CDR3 reads CASSSPGLARLADTQYF. CDR3 nucleotides: TGTGCCAGCAGTTCCCCCGGTCTAGCGCGATTAGCAGATACGCAGTATTTT.